The 11 T cell receptor beta chains below come from one sample, sequenced in a study of Tregs in tolerant kidney transplant recipients. After 6 days with irradiated graft donor PBMCs, CFSE-labeled recipient PBMCs were FACS-sorted. Using immunoSEQ multiplex PCR, the repertoire was profiled, and TCRdb retains in-frame clones only, with some absent. Its table records about 3,000 clones. Their antigens remain unidentified. The sample was CD8+ T cells from blood cultured with allogeneic cells, taken before the transplant. The receptor source for this set is a human patient who received a combined kidney and bone marrow transplant.

This clone is called large (0.1 to 1%) based on its frequency. The CDR3 end lies 3 residues beyond the end of the read and is filled in from the germline J gene. The V call is TRBV5-1, the J call TRBJ2-1, with TRBD1 matching over 8 bases. The germline gives CDR1 SGHRS, CDR2 YFSETQ. V shed 4 bases, J shed 0 bases, and the junction held 3 bases outside the gene matches. The CDR3 length is 15 residues. The CDR3 bases that were read are TGCGCCAGCAGCCCAACAGGGGGCTCCTACAATGAG. Protein product: CASSPTGGSYNE. The full-length CDR3 reads as CASSPTGGSYNEQFF.

According to its frequency, this clone is medium-sized. The read falls 3 residues short of the CDR3 end, and the missing part is taken from the germline J gene. The V and J genes are TRBV13 and TRBJ2-7, with unresolved D. Trimming took 6 bases from V and 2 from J, leaving 20 bases between them. The CDR3 runs to 16 residues. Germline CDR1 PRHDT, CDR2 FYEKMQ (reference sequence). CDR3 bases read: TGTGCCAGCAGTTCCTGGTCGGCGGAAGGTACCTACGAG. It codes for CASSSWSAEGTYE. The complete CDR3 sequence is CASSSWSAEGTYEQYF. Based on the CDR3 plus reference TRBV13 and TRBJ2-7, the full variable domain is AAGVIQSPRHLIKEKRETATLKCYPIPRHDTVYWYQQGPGQDPQFLISFYEKMQSDKGSIPDRFSAQQFSDYHSELNMSSLELGDSALYFCASSSWSAEGTYEQYFGPGTRLTVT.

This clone is classed as medium-sized by frequency. With the read ending 3 residues before the CDR3 end, the germline J gene is used to fill in that end. The chain joins TRBV6-2 or TRBV6-3 to TRBJ1-2; 9 nucleotides align to TRBD1. V lost 8 bases, J lost 6 bases, and 10 bases stayed unmatched. CDR3 length: 14 residues. Germline CDR1 reads MNHEY; CDR2 reads SVGEGT. The sequenced part of the CDR3 DNA is TGTGCCAGCTTTTTGGGACAGGGTTGGAATGGC. Residues: CASFLGQGWNG. The full CDR3 reads CASFLGQGWNGYTF.

To note about this clone: Coverage ceases 3 residues before the CDR3 finishes, and the germline J gene fills in the end. The gene calls are TRBV7-9 and TRBJ2-7, with 8 nucleotides matching TRBD1. Germline loops: CDR1 SEHNR, CDR2 FQNEAQ (reference sequence). The junction had 10 bases not matched to a gene; V was cut back by 5 bases and J by 4 bases. The CDR3 has 15 residues. The CDR3 loop is CASSPGGWGWYEQYF. The covered CDR3 bases are TGTGCCAGCAGCCCAGGGGGCTGGGGGTGGTACGAG.

This clone shows up as medium-sized by frequency. The read ends 3 residues before the CDR3 terminus; that terminus is restored from the germline J gene. The chain combines TRBV7-9 with TRBJ2-7; D unresolved. Trimming pared 5 bases from V and 3 bases from J, leaving 5 bases between. The CDR3 runs 11 residues. CDR1 and CDR2 (germline): SEHNR, FQNEAQ (reference sequence). CDR3 sequence reads: CASSLYYEQYF. CDR3 DNA (partial): TGTGCCAGCAGCCTTTACTACGAG.

With regard to this clone: The sequenced fragment ends 3 residues before the CDR3 boundary, so the rest is inferred from the germline J gene. V is TRBV12-3 or TRBV12-4 and J is TRBJ2-1; a possible D gene is TRBD1 (5 bases). This CDR3 spans 14 amino acids. Trimming left V 4 bases short and J 8 bases short, with 15 bases between. The CDR3 DNA, read in part, is TGTGCCAGCAGTTATGTGGCAGGGTCGGATGAG. Amino acid sequence: CASSYVAGSDE. The full CDR3 is CASSYVAGSDEQFF.

Frequency places this clone as medium-sized (0.01 to 0.1%). The read is 3 residues too short to cover the CDR3 end, so that end is filled in from the germline J gene. The chain couples TRBV7-6 to TRBJ2-7; D is possibly TRBD2 (5 bases). This CDR3 spans 13 amino acids. The V gene lost 5 bases and the J gene lost 5 bases, with 13 bases spanning the gap. Germline V gene data show CDR1 as SGHVS and CDR2 as FNYEAQ. This CDR3 reads CASSPSRAHEQYF. The part of the CDR3 DNA that was read is TGTGCCAGCAGCCCTTCGCGGGCCCACGAG.

Frequency places this clone as medium-sized. The read terminates 3 residues before the CDR3 end, so the remaining end is supplied by the germline J gene. The chain couples TRBV2 to TRBJ2-7; perhaps TRBD2 as D (7 bases). The CDR3 loop spans 15 amino acids. The V end was cut by 10 bases, the J end by 2 bases, with 21 bases between. Germline loops: CDR1 SNHLY, CDR2 FYNNEI. CDR3 in amino acids: CAIPGGDRFPYEQYF. The sequenced CDR3 bases are TGTGCCATCCCGGGGGGAGACAGGTTCCCCTACGAG.

Concerning this clone: Read data end 3 residues before the CDR3 end; the end is taken from the germline J gene. The V call is TRBV19, the J call TRBJ1-1; 7 nucleotides match TRBD1. J lost 5 bases, V lost 5 bases, and 11 bases had no gene match. This CDR3 has 15 residues. Germline CDR1 and CDR2: LNHDA and SQIVND (reference sequence). The sequenced part of the CDR3 DNA is TGTGCCAGTAGTCCCCGACAGGGTTTGGTTACTGAA. It specifies CASSPRQGLVTE. The whole CDR3 sequence reads CASSPRQGLVTEAFF. The full variable domain, its missing parts supplied by reference TRBV19 and TRBJ1-1, is DGGITQSPKYLFRKEGQNVTLSCEQNLNHDAMYWYRQDPGQGLRLIYYSQIVNDFQKGDIAEGYSVSREKKESFPLTVTSAQKNPTAFYLCASSPRQGLVTEAFFGQGTRLTVV.

Comments on this clone: The CDR3 end is not reached by the read, which stops 3 residues before it; the germline J gene fills it in. This chain links TRBV12-3 or TRBV12-4 with TRBJ2-1; D call uncertain. The CDR3 runs to 11 residues. Trimming cost V 3 bases and J 8 bases, with 5 bases left between them. The CDR3 bases that were read are TGTGCCAGCAGTTTTGTCTATGAG. It encodes CASSFVYE. Given in full, the CDR3 is CASSFVYEQFF.

As for this clone: Read data end 3 residues before the CDR3 end; the end is taken from the germline J gene. The rearrangement uses TRBV7-8 and TRBJ1-1; 10 nucleotides agree with TRBD1. The CDR3 sequence is 15 residues long. V was clipped by 1 base and J by 3 bases; unmatched bases: 2. Germline-derived CDR1 and CDR2 are SGHVS and FQNEAQ. The chain's CDR3 is CASSLGGQGYTEAFF. The sequenced CDR3 bases are TGTGCCAGCAGCTTAGGGGGACAGGGGTACACTGAA.